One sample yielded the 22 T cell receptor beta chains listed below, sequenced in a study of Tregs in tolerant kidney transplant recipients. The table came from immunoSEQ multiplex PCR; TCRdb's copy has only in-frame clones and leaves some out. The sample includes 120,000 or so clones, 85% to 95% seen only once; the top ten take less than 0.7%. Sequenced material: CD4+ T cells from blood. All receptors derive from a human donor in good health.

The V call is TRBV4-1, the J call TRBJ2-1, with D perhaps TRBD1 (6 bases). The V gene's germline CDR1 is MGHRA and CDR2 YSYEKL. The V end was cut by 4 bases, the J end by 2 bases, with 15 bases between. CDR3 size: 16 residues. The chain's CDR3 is CASSLKQGPPYNEQFF. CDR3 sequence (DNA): TGCGCCAGCAGCCTCAAACAGGGACCTCCCTACAATGAGCAGTTCTTC.

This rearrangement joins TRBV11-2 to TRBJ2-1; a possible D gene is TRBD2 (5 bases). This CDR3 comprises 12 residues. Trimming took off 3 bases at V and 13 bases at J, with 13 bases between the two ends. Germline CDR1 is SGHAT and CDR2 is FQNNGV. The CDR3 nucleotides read TGTGCCAGCAGCTTCATCCGGGGAGACCAGTTCTTC. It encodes CASSFIRGDQFF.

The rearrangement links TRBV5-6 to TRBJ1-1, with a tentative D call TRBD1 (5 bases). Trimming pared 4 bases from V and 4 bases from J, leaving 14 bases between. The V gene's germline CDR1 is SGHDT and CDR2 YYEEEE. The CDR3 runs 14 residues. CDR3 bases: TGTGCCAGCAGCCGACTCGACAGTAGCACTGAAGCTTTCTTT. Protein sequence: CASSRLDSSTEAFF. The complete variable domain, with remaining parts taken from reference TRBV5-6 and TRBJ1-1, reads DAGVTQSPTHLIKTRGQQVTLRCSPKSGHDTVSWYQQALGQGPQFIFQYYEEEERQRGNFPDRFSGHQFPNYSSELNVNALLLGDSALYLCASSRLDSSTEAFFGQGTRLTVV.

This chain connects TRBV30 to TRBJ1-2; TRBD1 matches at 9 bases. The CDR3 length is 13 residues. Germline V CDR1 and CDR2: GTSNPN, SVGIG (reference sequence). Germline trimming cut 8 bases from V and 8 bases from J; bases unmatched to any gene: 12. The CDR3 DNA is TGTGCCCGTTTTCCGGGACAGGGAGAGGGCTACACCTTC. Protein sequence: CARFPGQGEGYTF.

The CDR3 loop is CASSPEGLALNYEQYF. CDR3 nucleotides: TGTGCCAGCAGCCCCGAGGGACTAGCACTAAACTACGAGCAGTACTTC. This chain joins TRBV7-6 and TRBJ2-7, with TRBD2 matching over 9 bases. CDR1 is SGHVS, CDR2 FNYEAQ, per germline. V was clipped by 5 bases and J by 3 bases; unmatched bases: 11. The CDR3 consists of 16 residues.

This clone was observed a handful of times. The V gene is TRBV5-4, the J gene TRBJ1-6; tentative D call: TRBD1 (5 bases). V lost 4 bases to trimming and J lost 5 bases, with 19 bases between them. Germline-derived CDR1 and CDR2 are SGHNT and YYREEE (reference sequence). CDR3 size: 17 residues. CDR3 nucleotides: TGTGCCAGCAGCAGACCCGGGTCTTCGGGGCATAATTCACCCCTCCACTTT. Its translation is CASSRPGSSGHNSPLHF.

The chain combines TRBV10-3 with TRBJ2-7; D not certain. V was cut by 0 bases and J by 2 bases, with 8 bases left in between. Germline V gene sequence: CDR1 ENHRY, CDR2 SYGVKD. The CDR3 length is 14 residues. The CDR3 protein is CAISESTATYEQYF. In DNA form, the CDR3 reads TGTGCCATCAGTGAGTCGACCGCTACCTACGAGCAGTACTTC.

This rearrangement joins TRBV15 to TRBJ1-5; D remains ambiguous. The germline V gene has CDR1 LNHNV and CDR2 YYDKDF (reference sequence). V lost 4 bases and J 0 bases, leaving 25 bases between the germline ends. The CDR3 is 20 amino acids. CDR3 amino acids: CATSTLGRTDWRYSNQPQHF. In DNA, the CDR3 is TGTGCCACCAGCACCTTAGGGCGGACTGACTGGAGGTATAGCAATCAGCCCCAGCATTTT.

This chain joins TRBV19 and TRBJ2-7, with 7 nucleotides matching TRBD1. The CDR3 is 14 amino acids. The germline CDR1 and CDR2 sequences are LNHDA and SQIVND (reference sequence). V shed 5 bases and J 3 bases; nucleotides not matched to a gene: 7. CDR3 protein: CASSPGGWDYEQYF. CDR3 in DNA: TGTGCCAGTAGTCCAGGGGGATGGGACTACGAGCAGTACTTC.

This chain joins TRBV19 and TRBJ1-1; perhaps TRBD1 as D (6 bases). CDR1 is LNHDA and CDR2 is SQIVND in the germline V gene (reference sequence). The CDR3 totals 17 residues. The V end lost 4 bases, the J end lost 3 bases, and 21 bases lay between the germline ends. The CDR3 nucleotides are TGTGCCAGTAGTAGGCTGGCGGGGGGCTACGGGGACACTGAAGCTTTCTTT. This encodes CASSRLAGGYGDTEAFF.

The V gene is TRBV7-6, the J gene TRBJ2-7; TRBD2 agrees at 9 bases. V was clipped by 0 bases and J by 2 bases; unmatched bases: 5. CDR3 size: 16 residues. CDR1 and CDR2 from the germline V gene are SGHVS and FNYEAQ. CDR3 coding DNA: TGTGCCAGCAGCTTAGCGTCGGTAGCGGGAGCCTACGAGCAGTACTTC. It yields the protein CASSLASVAGAYEQYF.

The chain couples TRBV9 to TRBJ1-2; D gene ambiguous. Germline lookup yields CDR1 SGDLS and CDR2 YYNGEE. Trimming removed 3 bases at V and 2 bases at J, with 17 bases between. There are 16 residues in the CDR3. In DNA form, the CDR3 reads TGTGCCAGCAGCGGCAGCCTAGCGCGATCCAACTATGGCTACACCTTC. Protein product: CASSGSLARSNYGYTF.

CDR3 bases: TGTGCCAGCTCACCGGACTTAAAAGAGACCCAGTACTTC. Amino acid sequence: CASSPDLKETQYF. The rearrangement joins TRBV18 to TRBJ2-5; TRBD2 might be the D (5 bases). The CDR3 has 13 amino acids. Trimming shortened V by 3 bases and J by 3 bases, and 8 bases separated the two germline ends. CDR1 is KGHSH and CDR2 is LQKENI in the germline V gene.

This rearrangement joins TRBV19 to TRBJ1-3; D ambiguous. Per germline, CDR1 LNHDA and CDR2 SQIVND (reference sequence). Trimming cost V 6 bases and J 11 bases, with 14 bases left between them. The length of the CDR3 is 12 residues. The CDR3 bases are TGTGCCAGTAGAGATCCGGGAAGGTCCATATATTTT. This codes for CASRDPGRSIYF.

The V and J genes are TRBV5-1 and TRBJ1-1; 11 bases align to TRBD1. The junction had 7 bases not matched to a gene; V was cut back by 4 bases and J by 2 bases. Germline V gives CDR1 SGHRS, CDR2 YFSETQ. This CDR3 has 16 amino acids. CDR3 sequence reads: CASSLDRGLRNTEAFF. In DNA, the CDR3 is TGCGCCAGCAGCCTGGACAGGGGGCTCCGAAACACTGAAGCTTTCTTT.

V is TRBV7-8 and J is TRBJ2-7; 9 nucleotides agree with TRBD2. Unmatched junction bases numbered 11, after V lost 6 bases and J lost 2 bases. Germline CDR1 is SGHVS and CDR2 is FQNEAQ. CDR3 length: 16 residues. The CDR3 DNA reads TGTGCCAGCAGTTCACTTAGCGGGAGTTGGCCCTACGAGCAGTACTTC. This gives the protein CASSSLSGSWPYEQYF.

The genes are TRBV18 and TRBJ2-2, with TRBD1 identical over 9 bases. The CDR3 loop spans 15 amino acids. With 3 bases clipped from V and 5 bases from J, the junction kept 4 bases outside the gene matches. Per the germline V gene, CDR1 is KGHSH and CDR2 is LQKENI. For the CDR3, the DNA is TGTGCCAGCTCACCCGACAGGGGGTCAACCGGGGAGCTGTTTTTT. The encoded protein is CASSPDRGSTGELFF.

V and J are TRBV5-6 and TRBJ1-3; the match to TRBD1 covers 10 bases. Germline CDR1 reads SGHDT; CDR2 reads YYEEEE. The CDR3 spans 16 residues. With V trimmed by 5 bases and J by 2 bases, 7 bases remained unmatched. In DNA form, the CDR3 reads TGTGCCAGCAGGATCCTCGGACAGGGGGCTGGAAACACCATATATTTT. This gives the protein CASRILGQGAGNTIYF.

The CDR3 region is CASTGSGQWIRGTF. The CDR3 nucleotides are TGTGCCAGCACTGGAAGCGGACAGTGGATAAGGGGCACCTTC. The rearrangement links TRBV6-1 to TRBJ1-2, with D possibly being TRBD1 (6 bases). Germline CDR1 is MNHNS and CDR2 is SASEGT. The CDR3 consists of 14 residues. V was pared by 7 bases and J by 13 bases, with 25 bases between.

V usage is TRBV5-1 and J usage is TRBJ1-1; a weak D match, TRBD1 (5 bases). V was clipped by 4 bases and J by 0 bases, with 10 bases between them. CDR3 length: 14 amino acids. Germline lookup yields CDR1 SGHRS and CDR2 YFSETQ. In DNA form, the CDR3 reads TGCGCCAGCAGCCTAACGACAGTGAACACTGAAGCTTTCTTT. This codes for CASSLTTVNTEAFF. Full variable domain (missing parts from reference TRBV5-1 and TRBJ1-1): KAGVTQTPRYLIKTRGQQVTLSCSPISGHRSVSWYQQTPGQGLQFLFEYFSETQRNKGNFPGRFSGRQFSNSRSEMNVSTLELGDSALYLCASSLTTVNTEAFFGQGTRLTVV.

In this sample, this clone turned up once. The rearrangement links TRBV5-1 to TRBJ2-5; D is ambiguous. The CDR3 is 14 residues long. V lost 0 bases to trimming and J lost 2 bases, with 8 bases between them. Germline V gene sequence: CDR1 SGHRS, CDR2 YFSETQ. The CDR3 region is CASSLEVLQETQYF. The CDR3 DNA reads TGCGCCAGCAGCTTGGAGGTCCTACAAGAGACCCAGTACTTC.

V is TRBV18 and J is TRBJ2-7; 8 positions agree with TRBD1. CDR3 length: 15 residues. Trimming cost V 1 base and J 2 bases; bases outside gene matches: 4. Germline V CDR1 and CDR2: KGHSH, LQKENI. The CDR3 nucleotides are TGTGCCAGCTCACCACGCCGGGACAGGACCTACGAGCAGTACTTC. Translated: CASSPRRDRTYEQYF.